The T cell receptor (beta chain) described here comes from a study of T cell clones after liver transplantation (dated 2019 in TCRdb). For the study in its entirety: Samples were obtained from ITN030ST, a randomized trial in which withdrawal of immunosuppression was attempted within 2 years of liver transplantation. Of the 8 liver transplant recipients making up the studied cohort, 3 were classified as tolerant and 5 as non-tolerant. Donor-reactive T cell clones were identified by TCRbeta sequencing after a pre-transplant mixed lymphocyte reaction and then tracked in post-transplant blood. Tolerance was defined as complete immunosuppression withdrawal for at least one year with no rise in liver enzymes beyond twice the upper limit of normal. Third party-reactive TCRbeta sequences were also identified from pre-transplant MLRs to serve as an antigen-independent comparator for donor-reactive sequences. Of the eight recipients, three were HCV-positive, while the remaining recipients had been transplanted for non-autoimmune, non-viral indications. No induction therapy was given to the subjects, and standard immunosuppression was administered until randomization at 12-24 months post-transplant. Blood samples were taken pre-transplant, pre-randomization before withdrawal, and post-randomization after full withdrawal or failed withdrawal.

Unstimulated PBMCs, after thawing, were stained for CD3, CD4 and CD8 and then FACS-sorted into CD3+CD4+ and CD3+CD8+ populations. Randomization to immunosuppression withdrawal applied to every one of the 8 studied subjects. Genomic DNA was isolated with the Qiagen DNeasy Blood and Tissue Kit. Points the paper makes about the study in general: A significant post-transplant decrease in circulating donor-reactive CD4 TCRbeta sequences was observed in most of the 8 subjects, irrespective of tolerance or HCV status. Donor-reactive sequences declined more than third party-reactive ones, suggesting partial antigen-specific deletion unrelated to withdrawal success. The conclusions were preliminary, being limited by small, heterogeneous patient numbers and by non-standardized post-transplant time points. Low numbers of available donor cells limited the measurable donor-reactive repertoire in two subjects. Because no allograft tissue specimens were available, donor-reactive T cells may have migrated into the graft instead of being deleted. When repertoire turnover was taken into account, detection of donor-reactive sequences was significantly reduced in 7 of 8 subjects for CD4 and in 8 of 8 subjects for CD8.

There are 12 amino acids in the CDR3, from cysteine to phenylalanine inclusive. Solely the CDR3 DNA is kept, with 36 bases framed from the first base. The germline V gene sets CDR1 to ENHRY and CDR2 to SYGVKD. Cut back by 9 bases and 6 bases, the V and J ends lie 13 bases apart. High-throughput TCRbeta CDR3 sequencing of frozen genomic DNA was performed by immunoSEQ, including PCR amplification, mapping, bias correction and internal controls. The source study handled its data this way. Only productive rearrangements were retained, with each unique TCRbeta sequence defined by its CDR3 nucleotide sequence together with its V and J gene. For a sequence to be called donor-reactive, it needed a frequency of at least 0.01% and at least 5-fold expansion in CFSE-low cells compared with unstimulated pre-transplant cells. Per-subject minimum frequency thresholds, based on the lowest-template unstimulated sample, ensured at least 90% detection power. Jensen-Shannon divergence between the top 1000 TCRbeta sequences after and before transplant was used to measure repertoire turnover. Changes in detection of donor-reactive sequences were tested with two-sided Fisher's exact tests. Not all clones reach the TCRdb copy of this immuneACCESS table, which keeps in-frame sequences only. Checked studies attribute under half of the gap to unresolved V genes and leave the rest unexplained. That table furnishes V, J and clone size, whereas the DNA furnished D and trimming. Within this sample are 75,000 to 95,000 clones, with around four fifths of them counted one time only. Approximately 2.1% of the sample is in the top ten clones.

On this clone itself: Its antigen is still unknown. Base qualities are not at hand, and no much larger clone is one base apart.

Sequences were derived from CD4+ T cells from blood, sampled around 50 months after liver transplant. The rearrangement joined TRBV10-3 to TRBJ2-3, with the D gene not clear enough to name. The source is a human patient who received a liver transplant. Some T cells present after a transplant may be cells of the graft donor. CDR3 protein: CAMSPSGDTQYF. The DNA sequence is given as TGTGCCATGAGCCCCTCGGGCGATACGCAGTATTTT.